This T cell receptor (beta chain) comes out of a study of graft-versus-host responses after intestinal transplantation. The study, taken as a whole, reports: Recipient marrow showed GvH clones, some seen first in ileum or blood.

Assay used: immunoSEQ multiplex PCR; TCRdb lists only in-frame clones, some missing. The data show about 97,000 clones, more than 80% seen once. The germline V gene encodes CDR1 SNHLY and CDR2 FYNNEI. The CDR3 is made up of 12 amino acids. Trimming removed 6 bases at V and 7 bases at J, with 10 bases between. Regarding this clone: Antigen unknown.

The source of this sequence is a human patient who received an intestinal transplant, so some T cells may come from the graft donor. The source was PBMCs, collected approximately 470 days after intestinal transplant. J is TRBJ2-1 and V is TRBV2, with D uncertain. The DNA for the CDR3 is TGTGCCAGCAGCCCAGTCGGGAATGAGCAGTTCTTC. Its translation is CASSPVGNEQFF.